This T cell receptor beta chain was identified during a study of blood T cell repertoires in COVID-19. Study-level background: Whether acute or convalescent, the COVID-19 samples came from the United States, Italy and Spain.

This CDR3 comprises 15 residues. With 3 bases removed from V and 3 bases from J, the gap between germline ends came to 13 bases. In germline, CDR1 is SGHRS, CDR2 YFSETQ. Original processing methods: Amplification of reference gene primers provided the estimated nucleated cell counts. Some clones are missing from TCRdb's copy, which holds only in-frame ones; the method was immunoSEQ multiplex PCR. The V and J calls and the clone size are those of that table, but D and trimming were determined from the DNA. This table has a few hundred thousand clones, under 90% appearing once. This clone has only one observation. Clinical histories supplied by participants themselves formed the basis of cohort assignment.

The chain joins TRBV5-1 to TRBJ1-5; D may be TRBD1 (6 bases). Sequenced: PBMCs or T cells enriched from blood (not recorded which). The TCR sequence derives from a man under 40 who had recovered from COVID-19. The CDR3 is CASSSTGSDNQPQHF. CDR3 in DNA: TGCGCCAGCAGCTCCACAGGGTCCGACAATCAGCCCCAGCATTTT.